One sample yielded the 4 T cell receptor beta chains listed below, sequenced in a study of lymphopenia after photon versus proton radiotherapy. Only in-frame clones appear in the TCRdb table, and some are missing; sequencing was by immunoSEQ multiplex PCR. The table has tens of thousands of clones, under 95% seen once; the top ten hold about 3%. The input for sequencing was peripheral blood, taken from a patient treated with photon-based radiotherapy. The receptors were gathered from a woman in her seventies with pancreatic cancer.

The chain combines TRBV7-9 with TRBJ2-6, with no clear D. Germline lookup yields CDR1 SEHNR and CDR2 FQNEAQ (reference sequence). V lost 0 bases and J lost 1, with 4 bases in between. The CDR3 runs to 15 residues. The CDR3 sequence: CASSLAVSGANVLTF. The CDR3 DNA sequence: TGTGCCAGCAGCTTAGCGGTATCTGGGGCCAACGTCCTGACTTTC.

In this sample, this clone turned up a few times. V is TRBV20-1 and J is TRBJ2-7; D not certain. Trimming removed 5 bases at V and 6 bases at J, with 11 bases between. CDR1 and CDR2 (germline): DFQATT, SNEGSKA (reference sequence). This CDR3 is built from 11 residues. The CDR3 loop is CSAEHHSEQYF. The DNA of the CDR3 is TGCAGTGCTGAACACCATAGCGAGCAGTACTTC.

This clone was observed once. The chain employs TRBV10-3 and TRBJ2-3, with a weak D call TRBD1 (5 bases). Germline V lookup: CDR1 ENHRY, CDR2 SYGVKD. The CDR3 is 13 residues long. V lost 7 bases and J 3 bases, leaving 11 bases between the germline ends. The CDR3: CAIKNAGTDTQYF. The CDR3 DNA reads TGTGCCATCAAAAACGCAGGGACAGATACGCAGTATTTT.

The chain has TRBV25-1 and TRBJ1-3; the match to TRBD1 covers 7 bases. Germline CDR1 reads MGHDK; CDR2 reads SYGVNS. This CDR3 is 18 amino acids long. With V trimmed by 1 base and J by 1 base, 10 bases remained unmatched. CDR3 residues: CASSELGSGGVSGNTIYF. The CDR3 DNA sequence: TGTGCCAGCAGTGAATTGGGGTCAGGGGGAGTATCTGGAAACACCATATATTTT. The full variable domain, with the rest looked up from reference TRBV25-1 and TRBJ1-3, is EADIYQTPRYLVIGTGKKITLECSQTMGHDKMYWYQQDPGMELHLIHYSYGVNSTEKGDLSSESTVSRIRTEHFPLTLESARPSHTSQYLCASSELGSGGVSGNTIYFGEGSWLTVV.